This TCR beta chain was identified in a study of T cell responses to AZD1222 COVID-19 vaccine. General study points: Following two doses of AZD1222, Spike-specific TCR breadth and depth rose. Spike was spanned by vaccine-associated CD4 TCRs, with dominance at 160-218 and 743-854.

Clones were read by immunoSEQ multiplex PCR, and TCRdb kept only the in-frame ones, dropping some. The table has under 170,000 clones, less than 95% seen once. Comments on this clone: Its antigen remains unknown.

V was pared by 0 bases and J by 8 bases, with 5 bases of the junction left unmatched. Germline V CDR1 and CDR2: LNHNV, YYDKDF (reference sequence). This CDR3 spans 16 amino acids. The chain uses TRBV15 and TRBJ1-4; 11 positions agree with TRBD1. This specimen consisted of peripheral blood, obtained on day 0 of AZD1222 vaccination. This receptor was obtained from an adult in good health. This CDR3 reads CATSRDRTGGPEKLFF. The DNA of the CDR3 is TGTGCCACCAGCAGAGACAGGACAGGGGGCCCAGAAAAACTGTTTTTT.